A single sample is the source of the 4 T cell receptor beta chains below, sequenced in a study of OX40 agonist ivuxolimab in advanced cancers. TCRdb's table, derived via immunoSEQ multiplex PCR, lists solely in-frame clones and lacks some. The sample consists of around 56,000 clones, roughly 90% of them appearing once. The sequencing here drew on CD4+ or CD8+ T cells sorted from blood, taken in a trial of the OX40 agonist ivuxolimab. These receptors came from an adult with an advanced solid tumor such as melanoma, head and neck, liver or kidney cancer.

The V call is TRBV5-1, the J call TRBJ2-1, with TRBD1 matching 9 bases. Losses at the gene ends were 2 bases for V and 4 bases for J; bases not matched to a gene: 4. The V gene's germline CDR1 is SGHRS and CDR2 YFSETQ. This CDR3 contains 15 residues. CDR3 region: CASSFVGQGYNEQFF. CDR3 coding DNA: TGCGCCAGCAGCTTCGTCGGACAGGGGTACAATGAGCAGTTCTTC.

The rearrangement uses TRBV2 and TRBJ1-5; D ambiguous. V gave up 8 bases and J gave up 6 bases, with 14 bases separating them. This CDR3 region has 13 residues. Germline values: CDR1 SNHLY, CDR2 FYNNEI. In DNA, the CDR3 is TGTGCCAGCGCGGCCTCCGAAGGTCAGCCCCAGCATTTT. Translation: CASAASEGQPQHF.

The chain combines TRBV4-2 with TRBJ1-4; TRBD1 matches at 8 bases. This CDR3 has 15 amino acids. CDR1 and CDR2 from the germline V gene are LGHNA and YNFKEQ. V lost 0 bases to trimming and J lost 3 bases; unmatched junction nucleotides: 0. The CDR3 DNA is TGTGCCAGCAGCCAAGAGGACAGGGCTAATGAAAAACTGTTTTTT. Protein: CASSQEDRANEKLFF.

This chain uses TRBV5-8 with TRBJ1-1; possible D gene TRBD1, 6 bases. Trimming removed 5 bases from V and 11 bases from J, with 16 bases in between. The CDR3 loop spans 12 amino acids. Germline-derived CDR1 and CDR2 are SGHTS and YDEGEE. CDR3 DNA: TGTGCCAGCAGTCCAGGGGTTCCGGGCGCTTTCTTT. Amino acid sequence: CASSPGVPGAFF.